A single sample gave rise to the 18 T cell receptor beta chains below, sequenced in a study of control samples from healthy donors and cancer patients. Clones were sequenced by immunoSEQ multiplex PCR, and TCRdb holds only the in-frame ones, with some missing. The table includes 55,000 to 85,000 clones, nearly 90% detected once. The sequencing sample was made of PBMCs. Receptor source: a man between 60 and 75 years old with lung cancer.

V and J are TRBV3-1 (or the pseudogene TRBV3-2) and TRBJ2-1, with a possible D match to TRBD2 (7 bases). Between the trimmed V and J ends, which lost 4 bases and 10 bases, there was a span of 20 bases. Germline V gene data show CDR1 as LGHDT and CDR2 as YNNKEL (reference sequence). The CDR3 covers 15 residues. CDR3 sequence (DNA): TGTGCCAGCAGCCTAACTTGGGGGGGCGAGACAGAGCAGTTCTTC. This gives the protein CASSLTWGGETEQFF.

The V gene is TRBV3-1 (or the pseudogene TRBV3-2), the J gene TRBJ1-6; no reliable D call. CDR3 size: 16 residues. Germline V gene data show CDR1 as LGHDT and CDR2 as YNNKEL (reference sequence). V was pared by 0 bases and J by 1 base, with 7 bases between. The CDR3 DNA follows: TGTGCCAGCAGCCAAGATTACCAGTCCTATAATTCACCCCTCCACTTT. Residues: CASSQDYQSYNSPLHF.

The chain links TRBV4-1 to TRBJ2-7; D is possibly TRBD1 (6 bases). V was shortened by 4 bases and J by 6 bases, with 19 bases between the two germline ends. This CDR3 spans 15 amino acids. The germline V gene encodes CDR1 MGHRA and CDR2 YSYEKL. DNA for the CDR3: TGCGCCAGCAGCCCCCCGGACAGTACTCAGGGCGAGCAGTACTTC. As protein: CASSPPDSTQGEQYF.

The V gene is TRBV5-1, the J gene TRBJ1-2; D is unclear. The CDR3 contains 14 residues. Germline CDR1 reads SGHRS; CDR2 reads YFSETQ. V lost 4 bases and J lost 3, with 13 bases in between. The CDR3 region is CASSPIDEYYGYTF. The CDR3 DNA reads as TGCGCCAGCAGCCCTATAGACGAGTACTATGGCTACACCTTC.

The rearrangement joins TRBV5-1 to TRBJ1-1; D ambiguous. The V end lost 2 bases, the J end lost 0 bases, and 5 bases lay between the germline ends. Germline V gene sequence: CDR1 SGHRS, CDR2 YFSETQ. There are 13 residues in the CDR3. The CDR3 DNA reads as TGCGCCAGCAGCTTATTTATGAACACTGAAGCTTTCTTT. Residues: CASSLFMNTEAFF.

This clone was picked up one time. This sequence joins TRBV3-1 (or the pseudogene TRBV3-2) and TRBJ1-2, with D possibly matching TRBD1 (6 bases). CDR1 LGHDT and CDR2 YNNKEL come from the germline V gene (reference sequence). Between the trimmed V and J ends, which lost 6 bases and 3 bases, there was a span of 14 bases. The CDR3 loop spans 14 amino acids. The CDR3 loop is CASRGAGRDYGYTF. The CDR3 nucleotides read TGTGCCAGCAGGGGGGCCGGTCGGGACTATGGCTACACCTTC.

This chain connects TRBV7-2 to TRBJ2-2; D is ambiguous. The length of the CDR3 is 13 residues. Germline V gene lookup returns CDR1 SGHTA and CDR2 FQGNSA. Between the trimmed V and J ends, which lost 4 bases and 0 bases, there was a span of 3 bases. The CDR3 sequence is CASSSPNTGELFF. The CDR3, as DNA: TGTGCCAGCAGCTCTCCGAACACCGGGGAGCTGTTTTTT.

The chain carries TRBV12-3 or TRBV12-4 and TRBJ2-6, with D unclear. This CDR3 contains 13 residues. V was cut by 3 bases and J by 0 bases, with 0 bases left in between. The CDR3 coding sequence is TGTGCCAGCAGTTTCTCTGGGGCCAACGTCCTGACTTTC. This encodes CASSFSGANVLTF.

The V call is TRBV12-3 or TRBV12-4, the J call TRBJ2-1; D unresolved. The CDR3 is 13 amino acids. V gave up 1 base and J gave up 4 bases, with 5 bases separating them. The CDR3 DNA sequence: TGTGCCAGCAGTTTAGAGACGTACAATGAGCAGTTCTTC. Protein sequence: CASSLETYNEQFF.

The V and J genes are TRBV9 and TRBJ2-3, with 11 bases identical to TRBD2. This CDR3 contains 18 residues. Trimming at V came to 0 bases and at J to 2 bases, leaving 8 bases not matched to a gene. Germline V lookup: CDR1 SGDLS, CDR2 YYNGEE. Here the CDR3 reads CASSVVGLAGGLTDTQYF. The CDR3 DNA is TGTGCCAGCAGCGTAGTCGGGCTAGCGGGGGGACTCACAGATACGCAGTATTTT.

The chain carries TRBV20-1 and TRBJ2-7, with D perhaps TRBD1 (6 bases). The length of the CDR3 is 15 residues. Germline V lookup: CDR1 DFQATT, CDR2 SNEGSKA (reference sequence). The V gene lost 3 bases and the J gene lost 0 bases, with 15 bases spanning the gap. The CDR3 here is CSASRQGRNSYEQYF. Written as DNA, the CDR3 is TGCAGTGCTAGTAGGCAGGGGCGAAACTCCTACGAGCAGTACTTC.

As to this clone: An end of the junction does not agree with germline; a read error may underlie this. The chain links TRBV3-1 (or the pseudogene TRBV3-2) to TRBJ1-1; D possibly corresponds to TRBD1 (5 bases). The length of the CDR3 is 14 residues. CDR1 and CDR2 from the germline V gene are LGHDT and YNNKEL (reference sequence). CDR3 nucleotides: TGTGTCAGCAGCCAAGATTTTTCGACAGCTGAAGCTTTCTTT. Its protein is CVSSQDFSTAEAFF.

The J gene is TRBJ1-2, the V gene TRBV29-1; 7 nucleotides line up with TRBD1. CDR1 is SQVTM, CDR2 ANQGSEA, per germline. The junction had 5 bases not matched to a gene; V was cut back by 7 bases and J by 0 bases. The CDR3 totals 13 residues. DNA of the CDR3: TGCAGCGCCAGGGACAGTACTAACTATGGCTACACCTTC. Its translation: CSARDSTNYGYTF.

Concerning this clone itself: An end of the junction differs from the germline gene, which may be a read error. The V call is TRBV18, the J call TRBJ2-1; D possibly corresponds to TRBD2 (7 bases). CDR1 KGHSH and CDR2 LQKENI come from the germline V gene. This CDR3 contains 17 residues. The CDR3 DNA sequence: TGTGCCAGCTCAGCACCCAAGGGGGGGAGCTCCTACAATGAGCAGTTCTTC. Its translation is CASSAPKGGSSYNEQFF.

This clone was seen once. The chain employs TRBV6-6 and TRBJ2-1; 7 bases map to TRBD1. The germline CDR1 and CDR2 sequences are MNHNY and SVGAGI (reference sequence). The length of the CDR3 is 19 residues. Trimming at V came to 5 bases and at J to 0 bases, leaving 16 bases not matched to a gene. CDR3 region: CASSRNRDSLLSSYNEQFF. The CDR3 DNA reads as TGTGCCAGCAGTCGGAACCGGGACAGCCTATTAAGCTCCTACAATGAGCAGTTCTTC.

The V call is TRBV3-1 (or the pseudogene TRBV3-2), the J call TRBJ2-3; TRBD1 or TRBD2 may be the D gene (5 bases each). V gave up 4 bases and J gave up 0 bases, with 11 bases separating them. CDR1 is LGHDT, CDR2 YNNKEL, per germline (reference sequence). The CDR3 is 15 residues long. CDR3: CASSRGPDSTDTQYF. The CDR3 DNA reads as TGTGCCAGCAGCCGGGGACCGGATAGCACAGATACGCAGTATTTT.

The genes are TRBV18 and TRBJ1-1, with D possibly being TRBD1 (5 bases). The CDR3 consists of 13 residues. Per the germline V gene, CDR1 is KGHSH and CDR2 is LQKENI. The V end was cut by 7 bases, the J end by 1 base, with 10 bases between. This CDR3 reads CASYQDRNTEAFF. As DNA, the CDR3 is TGTGCCAGCTACCAAGACAGGAACACTGAAGCTTTCTTT.

V is TRBV19 and J is TRBJ2-3, with 7 bases that match TRBD1. Trimming at V came to 9 bases and at J to 3 bases, leaving 18 bases not matched to a gene. CDR1 is LNHDA and CDR2 is SQIVND in the germline V gene (reference sequence). The CDR3 loop spans 17 amino acids. CDR3 DNA sequence: TGTGCCAGCAAGAAGTCCCGTGACAGGGAAGTTACAGATACGCAGTATTTT. Amino acids: CASKKSRDREVTDTQYF.